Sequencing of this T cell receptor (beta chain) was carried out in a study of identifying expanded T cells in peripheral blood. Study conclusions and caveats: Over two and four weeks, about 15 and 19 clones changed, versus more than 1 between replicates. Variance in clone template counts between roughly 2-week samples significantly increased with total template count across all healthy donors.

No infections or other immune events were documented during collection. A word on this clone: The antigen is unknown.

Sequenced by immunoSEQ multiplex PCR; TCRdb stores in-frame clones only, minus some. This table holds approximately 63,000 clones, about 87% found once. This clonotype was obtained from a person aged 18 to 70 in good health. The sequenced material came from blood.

The CDR3 coding sequence is TGTGCCAGTAGCGTGACAGGCGCGGATGAAAAACTGTTTTTT. It yields the protein CASSVTGADEKLFF. The chain is built from TRBV19 and TRBJ1-4; weak D call: TRBD1 (6 bases). Germline V gene lookup returns CDR1 LNHDA and CDR2 SQIVND (reference sequence). V lost 6 bases to trimming and J lost 6 bases, with 14 bases between them. There are 14 residues in the CDR3.